The rows below give T cell receptor beta chains drawn from one sample of a study of T cells in Graves' hyperthyroidism and ophthalmopathy. TCRdb fed the multiplex PCR reads into MiXCR, producing one record per CDR3 protein. Here the sample spans fewer than 650,000 distinct CDR3 sequences, approximately 15% being singletons. Input material: blood. The source is a woman between 40 and 50 years old with Graves' hyperthyroidism. Both conserved end residues are part of each CDR3. D genes are given only for firm matches. The size field is filled for only some rows; it gives once, few, many or a size class.

TRBD2 many TRBJ2-7 TRBV6-6 CASSYSTPAGATYEQYF TGTGCCAGCAGTTACTCGACACCCGCGGGAGCCACCTACGAGCAGTACTTC
TRBD1 many TRBJ2-7 TRBV28 CASSRQGTILYGYEQYF TGTGCCAGCAGTCGACAGGGAACCATTCTTTATGGCTACGAGCAGTACTTC
TRBD1 once TRBJ1-4 TRBV7-2 CASSRRPTGQAKITTNEKLFF TGTGCCAGCAGCCGGAGACCGACCGGACAGGCGAAAATCACAACTAATGAAAAACTGTTTTTT
TRBD2 - TRBJ2-7 TRBV6-2/TRBV6-3 CASSKGLAGGPRSYEQYF TGTGCCAGCAGTAAGGGACTAGCGGGAGGGCCGAGGTCCTACGAGCAGTACTTC
- many TRBJ2-1 TRBV11-3 CASSLRIGSYNEQFF TGTGCCAGCAGCTTAAGGATCGGCTCCTACAATGAGCAGTTCTTC
TRBD2 many TRBJ2-7 TRBV10-3 CAISESKGTSFYEQYF TGTGCCATCAGTGAGTCAAAAGGGACTAGCTTCTACGAGCAGTACTTC
- many TRBJ2-4 TRBV30 CAWSRIAGMINIQYF TGTGCCTGGAGTAGAATTGCGGGGATGATAAACATTCAGTACTTC
- many TRBJ2-3 TRBV7-2 CASSRFTDTQYF TGTGCCAGCAGCCGGTTCACAGATACGCAGTATTTT
TRBD2 - TRBJ2-3 TRBV10-1 CASSDGTSKDTQYF TGCGCCAGCAGTGACGGGACTAGTAAGGATACGCAGTATTTT
- few TRBJ2-3 TRBV13 CASSPPGGSTDTQYF TGTGCCAGCAGCCCCCCAGGGGGGAGCACAGATACGCAGTATTTT
- few TRBJ2-7 TRBV5-5 CASSSGRQGVEQYF TGTGCCAGCAGCTCTGGGAGGCAGGGGGTTGAGCAGTACTTC
- many TRBJ1-2 TRBV28 CASKSGGYTF TGTGCCAGCAAGTCGGGAGGCTACACCTTC
- few TRBJ2-2 TRBV5-1 CASSQDPLPGTGELFF TGCGCCAGCAGCCAAGACCCTCTCCCCGGCACCGGGGAGCTGTTTTTT
- many TRBJ1-6 TRBV2 CASSESGPLHF TGTGCCAGCAGTGAAAGTGGACCCCTCCACTTT
- many TRBJ1-5 TRBV7-8 CASRNGPGYSNQPQHF TGTGCCAGCAGAAACGGGCCGGGATATAGCAATCAGCCCCAGCATTTT
TRBD1 few TRBJ2-5 TRBV18 CASSSLQGAQETQYF TGTGCCAGCTCATCGTTACAGGGGGCGCAGGAGACCCAGTACTTC